This T cell receptor beta chain appears in the sequencing data of a study of blood T cells in healthy people across ages. The CDR3 extends over 15 amino acids. Germline CDR1 reads LGHDT; CDR2 reads YNNKEL (reference sequence). Findings and caveats of the study: Since the PBMCs were unsorted, naive and antigen-experienced cells could not be conclusively compared. Observed TCR beta diversity per million T cells went down as age went up. This fall followed a roughly linear course with age. Lack of knowledge of donor CMV status possibly confounded expanded clonotype changes.

Isolation of PBMCs gave at least 6.5 million cells per sample. Sample-barcoded 5' priming and a J-beta primer mix drove a second PCR of roughly 7 to 11 cycles. TCRdb analysed the 5' RACE reads with MiXCR anew, one entry per CDR3 protein. The table records just over 800,000 distinct CDR3 sequences, 60% to 80% of them present only once. For this clonotype: Its antigen remains unidentified.

Sequenced sample: blood. The TCR comes from a man aged 30-40 years in good health. The chain recombines TRBV3-1 with TRBJ2-7, with D perhaps TRBD2 (5 bases). Matching the DNA end better, TRBJ2-5 makes the J call doubtful. The CDR3 DNA reads as TGTGCCAGCAGCCAACGGGGATCACTTACAGAGACCCAGTACTTC. Amino acids: CASSQRGSLTETQYF.